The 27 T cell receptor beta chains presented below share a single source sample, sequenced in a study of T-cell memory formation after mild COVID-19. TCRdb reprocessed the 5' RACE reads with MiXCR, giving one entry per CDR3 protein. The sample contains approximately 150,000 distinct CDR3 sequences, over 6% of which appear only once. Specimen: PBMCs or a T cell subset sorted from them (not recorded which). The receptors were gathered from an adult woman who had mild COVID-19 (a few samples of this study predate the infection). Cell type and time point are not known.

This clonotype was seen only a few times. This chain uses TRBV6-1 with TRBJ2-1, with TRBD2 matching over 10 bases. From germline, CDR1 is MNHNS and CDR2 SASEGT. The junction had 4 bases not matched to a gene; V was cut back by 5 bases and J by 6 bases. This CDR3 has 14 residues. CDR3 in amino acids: CASSPAGGVNEQFF. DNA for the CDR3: TGTGCCAGCAGTCCAGCGGGGGGGGTCAATGAGCAGTTCTTC.

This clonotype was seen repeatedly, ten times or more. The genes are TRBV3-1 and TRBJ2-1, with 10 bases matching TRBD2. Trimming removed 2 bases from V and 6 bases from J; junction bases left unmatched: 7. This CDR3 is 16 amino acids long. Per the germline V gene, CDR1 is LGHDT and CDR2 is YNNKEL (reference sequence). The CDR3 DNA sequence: TGTGCCAGCAGCCAAACGGGACTAGCGAAGCCCAATGAGCAGTTCTTC. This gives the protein CASSQTGLAKPNEQFF.

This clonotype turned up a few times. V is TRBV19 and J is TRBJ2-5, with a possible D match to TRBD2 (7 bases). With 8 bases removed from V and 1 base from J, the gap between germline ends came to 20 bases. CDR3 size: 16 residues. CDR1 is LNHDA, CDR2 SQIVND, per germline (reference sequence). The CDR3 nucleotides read TGTGCCAGTCGAGTGGCGGGGGCCCTTACCCAAGAGACCCAGTACTTC. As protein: CASRVAGALTQETQYF.

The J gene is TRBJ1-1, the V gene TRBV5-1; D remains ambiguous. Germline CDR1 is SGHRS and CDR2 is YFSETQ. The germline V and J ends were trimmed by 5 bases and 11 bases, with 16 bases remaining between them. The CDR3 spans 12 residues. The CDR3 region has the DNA TGCGCCAGCAGAGAGAGCGAAGGGCCCGCTTTCTTT. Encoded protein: CASRESEGPAFF.

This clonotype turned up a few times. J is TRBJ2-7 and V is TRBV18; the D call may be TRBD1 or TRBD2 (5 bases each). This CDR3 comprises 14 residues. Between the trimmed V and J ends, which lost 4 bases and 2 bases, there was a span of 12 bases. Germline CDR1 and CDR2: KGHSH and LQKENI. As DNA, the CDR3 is TGTGCCAGCTCACAGCTGGGACCCCCCTACGAGCAGTACTTC. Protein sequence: CASSQLGPPYEQYF.

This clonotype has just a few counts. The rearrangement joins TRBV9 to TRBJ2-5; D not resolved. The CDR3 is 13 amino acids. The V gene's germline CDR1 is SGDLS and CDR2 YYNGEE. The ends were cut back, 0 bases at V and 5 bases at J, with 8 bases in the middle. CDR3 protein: CASSVDPVETQYF. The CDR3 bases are TGTGCCAGCAGCGTAGATCCAGTGGAGACCCAGTACTTC.

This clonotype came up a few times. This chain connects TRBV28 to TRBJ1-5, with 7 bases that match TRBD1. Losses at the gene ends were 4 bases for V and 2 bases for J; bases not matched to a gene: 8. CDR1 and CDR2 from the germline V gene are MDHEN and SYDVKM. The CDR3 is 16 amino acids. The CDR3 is CASSSPRTGGNQPQHF. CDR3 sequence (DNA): TGTGCCAGCAGTTCCCCCCGGACAGGTGGCAATCAGCCCCAGCATTTT.

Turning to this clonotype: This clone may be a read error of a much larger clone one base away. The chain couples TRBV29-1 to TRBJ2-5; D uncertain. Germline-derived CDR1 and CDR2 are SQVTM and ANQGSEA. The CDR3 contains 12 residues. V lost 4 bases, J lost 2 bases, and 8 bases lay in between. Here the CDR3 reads CSVAELQETQYF. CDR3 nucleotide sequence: TGCAGCGTTGCGGAGCTTCAAGAGACCCAGTACTTC.

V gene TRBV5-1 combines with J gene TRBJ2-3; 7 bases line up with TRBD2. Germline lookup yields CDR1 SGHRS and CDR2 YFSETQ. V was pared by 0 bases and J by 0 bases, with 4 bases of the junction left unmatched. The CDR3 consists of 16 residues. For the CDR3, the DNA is TGCGCCAGCAGCTTGGCCCGGGGGGTCAGCACAGATACGCAGTATTTT. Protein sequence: CASSLARGVSTDTQYF.

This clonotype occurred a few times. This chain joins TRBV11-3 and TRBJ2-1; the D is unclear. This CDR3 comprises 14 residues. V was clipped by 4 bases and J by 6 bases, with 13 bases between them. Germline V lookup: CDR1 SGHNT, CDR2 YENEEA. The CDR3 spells CASSYPSLVNEQFF. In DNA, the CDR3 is TGTGCCAGCAGCTACCCAAGTCTAGTCAATGAGCAGTTCTTC.

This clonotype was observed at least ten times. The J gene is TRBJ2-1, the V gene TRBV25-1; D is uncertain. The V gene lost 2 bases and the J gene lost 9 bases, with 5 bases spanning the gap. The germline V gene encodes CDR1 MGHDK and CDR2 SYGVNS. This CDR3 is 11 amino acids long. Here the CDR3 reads CASSELGEQFF. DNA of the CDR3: TGTGCCAGCAGTGAACTGGGTGAGCAGTTCTTC.

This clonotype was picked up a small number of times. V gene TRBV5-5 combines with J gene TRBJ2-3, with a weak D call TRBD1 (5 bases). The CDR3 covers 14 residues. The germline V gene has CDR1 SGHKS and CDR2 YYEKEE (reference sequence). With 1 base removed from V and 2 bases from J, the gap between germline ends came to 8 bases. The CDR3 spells CASSLRGPTDTQYF. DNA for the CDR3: TGTGCCAGCAGCTTGAGGGGTCCCACAGATACGCAGTATTTT.

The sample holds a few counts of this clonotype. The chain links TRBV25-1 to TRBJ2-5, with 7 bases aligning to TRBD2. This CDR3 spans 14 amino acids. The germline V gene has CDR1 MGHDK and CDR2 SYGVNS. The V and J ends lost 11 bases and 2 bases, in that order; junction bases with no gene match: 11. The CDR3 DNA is TGTGCCGTTCCATGGGGAGGGTTACAAGAGACCCAGTACTTC. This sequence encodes CAVPWGGLQETQYF.

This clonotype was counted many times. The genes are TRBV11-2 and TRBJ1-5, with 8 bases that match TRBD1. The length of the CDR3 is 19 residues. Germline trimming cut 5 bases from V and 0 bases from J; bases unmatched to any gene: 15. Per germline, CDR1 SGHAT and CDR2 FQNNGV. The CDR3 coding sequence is TGTGCCAGCAGCCCTAGTTTCGGGACAGGTTTTTATAGCAATCAGCCCCAGCATTTT. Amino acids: CASSPSFGTGFYSNQPQHF.

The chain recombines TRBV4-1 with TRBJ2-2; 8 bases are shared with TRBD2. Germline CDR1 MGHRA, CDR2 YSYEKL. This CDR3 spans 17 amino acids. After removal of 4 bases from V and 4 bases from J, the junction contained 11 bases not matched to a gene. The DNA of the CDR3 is TGCGCCAGCAGCCTTCAGCGGGAGTTGGTGAGCACCGGGGAGCTGTTTTTT. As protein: CASSLQRELVSTGELFF.

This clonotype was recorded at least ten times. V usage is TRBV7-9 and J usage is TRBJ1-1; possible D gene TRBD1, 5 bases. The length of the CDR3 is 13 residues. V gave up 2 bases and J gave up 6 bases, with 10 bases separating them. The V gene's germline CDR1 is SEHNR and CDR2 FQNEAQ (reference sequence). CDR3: CASSLLGVAEAFF. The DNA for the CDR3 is TGTGCCAGCAGCTTATTGGGGGTAGCTGAAGCTTTCTTT. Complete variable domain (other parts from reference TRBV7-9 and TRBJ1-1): DTGVSQNPRHKITKRGQNVTFRCDPISEHNRLYWYRQTLGQGPEFLTYFQNEAQLEKSRLLSDRFSAERPKGSFSTLEIQRTEQGDSAMYLCASSLLGVAEAFFGQGTRLTVV.

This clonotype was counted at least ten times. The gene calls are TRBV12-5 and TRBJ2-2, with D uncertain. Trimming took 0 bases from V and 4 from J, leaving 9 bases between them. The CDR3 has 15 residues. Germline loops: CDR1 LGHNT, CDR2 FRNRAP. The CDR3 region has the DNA TGTGCTAGTGGTTTGGTATTGGACGGCACCGGGGAGCTGTTTTTT. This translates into CASGLVLDGTGELFF.

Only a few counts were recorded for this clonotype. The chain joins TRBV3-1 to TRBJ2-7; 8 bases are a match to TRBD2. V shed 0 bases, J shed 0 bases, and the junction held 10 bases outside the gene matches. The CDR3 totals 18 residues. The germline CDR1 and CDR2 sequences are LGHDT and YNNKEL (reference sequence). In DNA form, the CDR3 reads TGTGCCAGCAGCCAAGAAGGGGCCCTAGCGGGTATCTCCTACGAGCAGTACTTC. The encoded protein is CASSQEGALAGISYEQYF.

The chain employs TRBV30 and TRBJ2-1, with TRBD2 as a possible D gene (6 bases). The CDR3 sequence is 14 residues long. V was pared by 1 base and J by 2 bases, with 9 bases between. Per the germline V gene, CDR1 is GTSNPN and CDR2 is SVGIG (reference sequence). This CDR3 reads CAWSGRGPYNEQFF. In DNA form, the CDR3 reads TGTGCCTGGAGTGGGAGGGGACCCTACAATGAGCAGTTCTTC.

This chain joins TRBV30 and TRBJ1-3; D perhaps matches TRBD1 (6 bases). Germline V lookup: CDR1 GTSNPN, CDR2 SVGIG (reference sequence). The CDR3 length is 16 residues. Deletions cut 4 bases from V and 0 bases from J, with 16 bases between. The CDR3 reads CAWNGGQLSSGNTIYF. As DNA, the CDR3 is TGTGCCTGGAACGGGGGGCAGCTCAGCTCTGGAAACACCATATATTTT.

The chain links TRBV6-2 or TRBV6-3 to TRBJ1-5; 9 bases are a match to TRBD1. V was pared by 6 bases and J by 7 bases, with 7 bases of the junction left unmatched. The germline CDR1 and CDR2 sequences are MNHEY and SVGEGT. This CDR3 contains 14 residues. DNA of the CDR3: TGTGCCAGCAGAACCGGGACAGGGAAACAGCCCCAGCATTTT. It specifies CASRTGTGKQPQHF.

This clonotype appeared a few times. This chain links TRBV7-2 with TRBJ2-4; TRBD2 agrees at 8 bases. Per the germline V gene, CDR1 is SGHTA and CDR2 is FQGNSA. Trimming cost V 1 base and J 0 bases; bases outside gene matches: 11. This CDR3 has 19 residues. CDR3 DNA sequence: TGTGCCAGCAGCTTAGGGGGAGCGGGAGCCTTGGGAGCCAAAAACATTCAGTACTTC. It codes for CASSLGGAGALGAKNIQYF. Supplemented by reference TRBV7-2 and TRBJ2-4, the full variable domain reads GAGVSQSPSNKVTEKGKDVELRCDPISGHTALYWYRQSLGQGLEFLIYFQGNSAPDKSGLPSDRFSAERTGGSVSTLTIQRTQQEDSAVYLCASSLGGAGALGAKNIQYFGAGTRLSVL.

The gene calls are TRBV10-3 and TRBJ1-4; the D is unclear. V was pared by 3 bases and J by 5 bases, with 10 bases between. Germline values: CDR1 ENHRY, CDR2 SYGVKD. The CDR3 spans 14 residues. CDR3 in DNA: TGTGCCATCAGTGAAACGGGAGTCAATGAAAAACTGTTTTTT. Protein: CAISETGVNEKLFF.

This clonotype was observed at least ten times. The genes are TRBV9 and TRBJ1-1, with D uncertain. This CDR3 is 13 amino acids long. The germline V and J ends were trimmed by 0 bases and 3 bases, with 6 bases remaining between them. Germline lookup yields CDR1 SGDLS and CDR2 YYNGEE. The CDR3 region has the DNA TGTGCCAGCAGCGTAGGAGGGTACACTGAAGCTTTCTTT. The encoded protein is CASSVGGYTEAFF.

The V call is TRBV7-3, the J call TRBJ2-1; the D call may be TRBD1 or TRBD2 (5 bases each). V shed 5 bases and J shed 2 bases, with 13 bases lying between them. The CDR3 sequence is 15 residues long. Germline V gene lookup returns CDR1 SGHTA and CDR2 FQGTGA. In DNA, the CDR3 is TGTGCCAGCAGCCCTCGGGACGTGGCCTACAATGAGCAGTTCTTC. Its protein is CASSPRDVAYNEQFF.

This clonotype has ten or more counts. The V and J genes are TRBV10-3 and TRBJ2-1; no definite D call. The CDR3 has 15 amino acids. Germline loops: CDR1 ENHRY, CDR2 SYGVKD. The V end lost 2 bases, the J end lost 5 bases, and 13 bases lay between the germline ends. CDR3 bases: TGTGCCATCAGTGAGCGGCAGGTAGTGAACAATGAGCAGTTCTTC. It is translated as CAISERQVVNNEQFF.

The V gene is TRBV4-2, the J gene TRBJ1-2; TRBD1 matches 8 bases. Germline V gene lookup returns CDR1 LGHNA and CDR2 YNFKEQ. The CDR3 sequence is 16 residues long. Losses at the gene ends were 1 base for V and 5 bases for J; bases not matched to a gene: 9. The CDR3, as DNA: TGTGCCAGCAGCCAAGGTTCGGACAGGGAAGGGTATGGCTACACCTTC. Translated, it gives CASSQGSDREGYGYTF.